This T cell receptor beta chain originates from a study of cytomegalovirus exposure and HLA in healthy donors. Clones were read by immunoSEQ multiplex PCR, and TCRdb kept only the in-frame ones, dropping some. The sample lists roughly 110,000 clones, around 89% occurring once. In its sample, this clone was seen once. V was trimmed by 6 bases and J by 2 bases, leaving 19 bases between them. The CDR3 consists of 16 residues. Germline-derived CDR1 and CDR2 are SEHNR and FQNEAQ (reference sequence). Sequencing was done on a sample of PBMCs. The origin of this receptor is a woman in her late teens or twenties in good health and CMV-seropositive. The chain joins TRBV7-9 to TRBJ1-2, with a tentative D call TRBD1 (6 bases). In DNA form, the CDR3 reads TGTGCCAGCAGGTTGACTACCGGACAGCTAAACTATGGCTACACCTTC. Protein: CASRLTTGQLNYGYTF.